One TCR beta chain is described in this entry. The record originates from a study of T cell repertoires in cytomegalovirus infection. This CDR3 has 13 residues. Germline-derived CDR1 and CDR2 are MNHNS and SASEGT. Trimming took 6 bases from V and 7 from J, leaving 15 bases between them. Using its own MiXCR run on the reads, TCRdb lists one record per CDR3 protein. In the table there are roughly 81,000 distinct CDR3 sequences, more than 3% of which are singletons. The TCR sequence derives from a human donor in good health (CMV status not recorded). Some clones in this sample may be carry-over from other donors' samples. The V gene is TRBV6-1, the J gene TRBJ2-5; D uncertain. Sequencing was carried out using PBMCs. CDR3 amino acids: CASRRTVERTQYF. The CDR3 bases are TGTGCCAGCAGGAGGACCGTCGAGAGGACCCAGTACTTC.